This TCR beta chain appears in the sequencing data of a study of PD-1 blockade in classical Hodgkin lymphoma. Findings of the study overall: At baseline, newly diagnosed patients reportedly showed less TCR diversity than healthy donors.

Every patient had relapsed following autologous stem cell transplantation, and cohorts differed in brentuximab vedotin exposure. Best responses fell into complete response, partial response or progressive disease. Remarks on this clone: The antigen is not known.

Only in-frame clones appear in the TCRdb table, and some are missing; sequencing was by immunoSEQ multiplex PCR. The table shows some 41,000 clones, with about 85% occurring only once. Germline assignment: CDR1 SGHRS and CDR2 YFSETQ. The CDR3 extends over 15 amino acids. The J segment lost 5 bases and the V segment lost 5 bases, leaving 11 bases of the junction unmatched. This specimen consisted of peripheral blood mononuclear cells (PBMCs), obtained before the second cycle of nivolumab. This TCR derives from a human donor with classical Hodgkin lymphoma. This chain links TRBV5-1 with TRBJ2-5, with 8 bases fitting TRBD2. CDR3 in amino acids: CASSGPGGPGETQYF. CDR3 sequence (DNA): TGCGCCAGCAGTGGCCCGGGAGGGCCGGGGGAGACCCAGTACTTC.